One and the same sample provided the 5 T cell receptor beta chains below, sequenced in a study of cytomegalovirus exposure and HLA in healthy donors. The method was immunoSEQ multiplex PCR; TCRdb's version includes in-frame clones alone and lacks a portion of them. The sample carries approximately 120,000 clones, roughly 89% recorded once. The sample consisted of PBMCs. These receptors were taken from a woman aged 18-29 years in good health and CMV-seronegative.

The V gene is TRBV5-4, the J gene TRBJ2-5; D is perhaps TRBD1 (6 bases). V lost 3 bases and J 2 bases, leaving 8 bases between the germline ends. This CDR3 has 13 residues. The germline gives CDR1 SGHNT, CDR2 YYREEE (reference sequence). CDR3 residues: CASSYGQQETQYF. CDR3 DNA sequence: TGTGCCAGCAGCTACGGACAGCAAGAGACCCAGTACTTC. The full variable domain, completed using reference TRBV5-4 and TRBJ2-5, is ETGVTQSPTHLIKTRGQQVTLRCSSQSGHNTVSWYQQALGQGPQFIFQYYREEENGRGNFPPRFSGLQFPNYSSELNVNALELDDSALYLCASSYGQQETQYFGPGTRLLVL.

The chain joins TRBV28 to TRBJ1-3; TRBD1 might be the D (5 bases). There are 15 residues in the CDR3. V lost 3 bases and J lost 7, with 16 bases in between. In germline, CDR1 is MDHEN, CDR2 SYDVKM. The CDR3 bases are TGTGCCAGCAGTTTCCCGGGGGGAGGGGACAACACCATATATTTT. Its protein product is CASSFPGGGDNTIYF.

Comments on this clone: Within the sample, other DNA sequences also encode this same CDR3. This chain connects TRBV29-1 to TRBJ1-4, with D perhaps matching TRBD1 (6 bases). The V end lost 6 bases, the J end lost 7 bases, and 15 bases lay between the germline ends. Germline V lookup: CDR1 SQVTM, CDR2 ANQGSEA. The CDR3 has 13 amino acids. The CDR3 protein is CSVGHSSVEKLFF. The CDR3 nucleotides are TGCAGCGTGGGACACTCCTCGGTTGAAAAACTGTTTTTT.

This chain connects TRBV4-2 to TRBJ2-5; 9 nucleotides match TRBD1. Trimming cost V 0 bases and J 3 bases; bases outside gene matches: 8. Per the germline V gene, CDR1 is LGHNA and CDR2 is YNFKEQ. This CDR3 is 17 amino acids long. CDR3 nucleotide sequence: TGTGCCAGCAGCCAAGACGGGACAGGGAATTTAGAAGAGACCCAGTACTTC. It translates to CASSQDGTGNLEETQYF.

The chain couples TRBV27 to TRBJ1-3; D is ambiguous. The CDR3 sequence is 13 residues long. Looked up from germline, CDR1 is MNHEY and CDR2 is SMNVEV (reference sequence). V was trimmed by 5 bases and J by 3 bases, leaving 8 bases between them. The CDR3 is CASSPRLGNTIYF. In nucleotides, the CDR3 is TGTGCCAGCAGTCCGCGACTTGGAAACACCATATATTTT.